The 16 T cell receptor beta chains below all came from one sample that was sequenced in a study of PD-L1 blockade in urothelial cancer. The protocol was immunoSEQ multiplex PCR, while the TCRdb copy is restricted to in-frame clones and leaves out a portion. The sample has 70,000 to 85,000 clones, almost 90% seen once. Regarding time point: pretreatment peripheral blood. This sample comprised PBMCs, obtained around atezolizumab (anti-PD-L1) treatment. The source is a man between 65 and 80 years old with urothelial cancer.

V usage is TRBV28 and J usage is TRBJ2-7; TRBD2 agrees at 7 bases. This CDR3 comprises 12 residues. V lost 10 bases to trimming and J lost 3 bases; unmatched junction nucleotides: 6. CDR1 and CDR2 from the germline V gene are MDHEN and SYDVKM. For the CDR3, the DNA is TGTGCCACCCGGGAGGCCCTCTACGAGCAGTACTTC. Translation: CATREALYEQYF.

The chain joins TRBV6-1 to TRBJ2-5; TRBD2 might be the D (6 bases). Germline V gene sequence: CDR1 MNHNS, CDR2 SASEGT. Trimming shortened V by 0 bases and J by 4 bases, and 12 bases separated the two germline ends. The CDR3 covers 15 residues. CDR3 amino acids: CASSEAVRGGETQYF. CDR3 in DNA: TGTGCCAGCAGTGAAGCGGTACGGGGAGGAGAGACCCAGTACTTC.

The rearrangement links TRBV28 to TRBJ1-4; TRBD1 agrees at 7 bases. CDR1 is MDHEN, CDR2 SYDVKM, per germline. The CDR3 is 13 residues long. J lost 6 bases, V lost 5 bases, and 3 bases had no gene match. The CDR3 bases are TGTGCCAGCAGTCCGGGGACAGATGAAAAACTGTTTTTT. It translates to CASSPGTDEKLFF.

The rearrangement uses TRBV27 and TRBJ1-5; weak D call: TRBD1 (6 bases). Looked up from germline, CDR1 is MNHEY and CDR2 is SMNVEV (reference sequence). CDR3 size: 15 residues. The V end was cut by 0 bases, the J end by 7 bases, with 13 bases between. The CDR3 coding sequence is TGTGCCAGCAGTTTATCGACGGCAGGGGACCAGCCCCAGCATTTT. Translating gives CASSLSTAGDQPQHF.

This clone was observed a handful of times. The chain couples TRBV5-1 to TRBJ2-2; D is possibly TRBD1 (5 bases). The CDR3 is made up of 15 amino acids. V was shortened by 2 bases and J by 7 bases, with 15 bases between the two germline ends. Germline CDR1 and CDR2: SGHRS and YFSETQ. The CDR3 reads CASSFDQAGFGELFF. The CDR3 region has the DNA TGCGCCAGCAGCTTTGATCAGGCAGGGTTCGGGGAGCTGTTTTTT.

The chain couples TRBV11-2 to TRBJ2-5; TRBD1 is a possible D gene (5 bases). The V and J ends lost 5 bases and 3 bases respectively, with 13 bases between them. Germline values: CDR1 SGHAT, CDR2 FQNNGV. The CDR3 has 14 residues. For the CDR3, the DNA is TGTGCCAGCAGCACAACGACAGTGAAAGAGACCCAGTACTTC. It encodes CASSTTTVKETQYF.

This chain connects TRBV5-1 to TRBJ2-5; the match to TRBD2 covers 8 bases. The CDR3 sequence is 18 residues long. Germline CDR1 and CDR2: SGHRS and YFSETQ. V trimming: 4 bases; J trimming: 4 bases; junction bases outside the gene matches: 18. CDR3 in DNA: TGCGCCAGCAGCCCAGGATCTACTAGCGGAGGACCAAGAGAGACCCAGTACTTC. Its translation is CASSPGSTSGGPRETQYF.

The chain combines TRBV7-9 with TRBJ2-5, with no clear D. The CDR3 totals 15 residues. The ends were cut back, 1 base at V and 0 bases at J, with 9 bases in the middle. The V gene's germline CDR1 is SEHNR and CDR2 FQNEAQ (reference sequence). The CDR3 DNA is TGTGCCAGCAGCTTAGACAGCAGAAACCAAGAGACCCAGTACTTC. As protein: CASSLDSRNQETQYF.

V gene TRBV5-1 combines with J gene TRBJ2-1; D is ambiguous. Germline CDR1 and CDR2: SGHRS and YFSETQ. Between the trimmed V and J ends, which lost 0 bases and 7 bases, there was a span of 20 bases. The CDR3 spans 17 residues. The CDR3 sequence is CASSLGSWPQVENEQFF. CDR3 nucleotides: TGCGCCAGCAGCTTGGGTTCATGGCCCCAGGTCGAGAATGAGCAGTTCTTC.

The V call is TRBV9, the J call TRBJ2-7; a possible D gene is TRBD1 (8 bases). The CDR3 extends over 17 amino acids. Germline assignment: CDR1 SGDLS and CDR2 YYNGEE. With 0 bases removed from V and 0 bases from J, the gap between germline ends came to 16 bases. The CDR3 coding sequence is TGTGCCAGCAGCGTAGGACAGGGGAGGGAAAGCTCCTACGAGCAGTACTTC. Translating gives CASSVGQGRESSYEQYF.

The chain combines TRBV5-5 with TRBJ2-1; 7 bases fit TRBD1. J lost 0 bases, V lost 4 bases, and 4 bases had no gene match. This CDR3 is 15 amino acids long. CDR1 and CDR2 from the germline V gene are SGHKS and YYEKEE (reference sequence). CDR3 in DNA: TGTGCCAGCAGCCCAGGGACAGACTCCTACAATGAGCAGTTCTTC. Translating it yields CASSPGTDSYNEQFF.

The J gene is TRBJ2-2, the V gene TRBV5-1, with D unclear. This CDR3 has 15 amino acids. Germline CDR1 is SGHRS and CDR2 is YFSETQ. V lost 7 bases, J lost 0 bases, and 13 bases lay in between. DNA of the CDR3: TGCGCCAGCCTACCTCGTCCCACGAACACCGGGGAGCTGTTTTTT. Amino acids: CASLPRPTNTGELFF.

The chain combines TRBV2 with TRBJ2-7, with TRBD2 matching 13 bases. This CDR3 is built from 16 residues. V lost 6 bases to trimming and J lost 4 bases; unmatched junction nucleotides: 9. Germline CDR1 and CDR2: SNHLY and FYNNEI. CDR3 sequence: CASSLGLAGDGYEQYF. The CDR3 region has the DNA TGTGCCAGCAGCCTCGGACTAGCGGGAGATGGGTACGAGCAGTACTTC. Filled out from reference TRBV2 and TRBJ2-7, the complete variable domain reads EPEVTQTPSHQVTQMGQEVILRCVPISNHLYFYWYRQILGQKVEFLVSFYNNEISEKSEIFDDQFSVERPDGSNFTLKIRSTKLEDSAMYFCASSLGLAGDGYEQYFGPGTRLTVT.

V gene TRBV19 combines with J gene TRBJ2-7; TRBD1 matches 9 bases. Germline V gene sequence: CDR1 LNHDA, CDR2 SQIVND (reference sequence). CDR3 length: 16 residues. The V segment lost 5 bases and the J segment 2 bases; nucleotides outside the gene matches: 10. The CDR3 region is CASSSLGTGSAYEQYF. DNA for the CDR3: TGTGCCAGTAGTTCCCTCGGGACAGGGTCCGCCTACGAGCAGTACTTC.

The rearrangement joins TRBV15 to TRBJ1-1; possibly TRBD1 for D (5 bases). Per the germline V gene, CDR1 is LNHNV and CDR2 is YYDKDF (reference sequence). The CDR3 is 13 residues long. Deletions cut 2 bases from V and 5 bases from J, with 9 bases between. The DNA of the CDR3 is TGTGCCACCAGCAGACAGGGAAGGACTGAAGCTTTCTTT. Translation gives CATSRQGRTEAFF.

The CDR3 sequence: CASTPIPGAILDTQYF. For the CDR3, the DNA is TGTGCCAGTACCCCGATACCGGGAGCCATTCTAGATACGCAGTATTTT. This chain uses TRBV19 with TRBJ2-3; possible D gene TRBD2, 6 bases. CDR3 size: 16 residues. Trimming took 7 bases from V and 5 from J, leaving 22 bases between them. Germline V gene sequence: CDR1 LNHDA, CDR2 SQIVND (reference sequence).